This TCR beta chain emerged from a study of T and B cells in COVID-19 patients. Study overall: Blood was sampled from COVID-19 patients who were either actively infected or recovered. The recovered patients had mostly mild to moderate COVID-19 with outpatient management. Active-infection patients were older, median 67 years, than recovered patients, median around 34 years.

TRB rearrangements were amplified by multiplex PCR with BIOMED2 TRB-A/B primers. TCRdb reprocessed the multiplex PCR reads via MiXCR and lists one record per CDR3 protein. The table has about 21,000 distinct CDR3 sequences, approximately 30% seen once. From blood, about 240-550 ng of genomic DNA served as TRB template. Study findings and constraints: Active COVID-19 showed highly clonal TRB repertoires; recovery showed diversity and richness above healthy donors.

Germline V gives CDR1 GTSNPN, CDR2 SVGIG (reference sequence). This CDR3 has 15 amino acids. Trimming removed 7 bases from V and 7 bases from J; junction bases left unmatched: 15. On this clonotype itself: Antigen specificity is unknown.

The chain combines TRBV30 with TRBJ2-1; 8 positions match TRBD2. Sequenced: blood. This receptor was taken from a human donor who had recovered from COVID-19. The CDR3 is CAYSIRGGLGNEQFF. CDR3 bases: TGTGCCTATTCAATCCGGGGGGGCCTTGGAAATGAGCAGTTCTTC.